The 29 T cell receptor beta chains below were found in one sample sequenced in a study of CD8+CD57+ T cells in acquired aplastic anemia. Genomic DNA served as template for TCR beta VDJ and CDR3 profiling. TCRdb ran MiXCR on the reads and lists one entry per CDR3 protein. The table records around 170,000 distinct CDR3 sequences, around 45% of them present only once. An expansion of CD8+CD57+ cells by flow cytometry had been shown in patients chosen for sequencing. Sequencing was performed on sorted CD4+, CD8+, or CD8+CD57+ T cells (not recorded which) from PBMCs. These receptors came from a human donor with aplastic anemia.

DNA of the CDR3: TGTGCCAGCTCACCGAGCAGGGGCCAAGAGACCCAGTACTTC. Amino acid sequence: CASSPSRGQETQYF. The genes are TRBV18 and TRBJ2-5; tentatively, D is TRBD1 (6 bases). The ends were cut back, 3 bases at V and 1 base at J, with 9 bases in the middle. CDR3 length equals 14 residues. Germline CDR1 is KGHSH and CDR2 is LQKENI.

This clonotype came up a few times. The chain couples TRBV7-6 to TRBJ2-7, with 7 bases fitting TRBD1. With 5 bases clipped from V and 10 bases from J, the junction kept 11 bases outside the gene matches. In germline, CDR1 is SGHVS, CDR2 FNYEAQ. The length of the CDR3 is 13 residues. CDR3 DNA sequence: TGTGCCAGCAGCCCAGGGACAGCAGTGGAACAGTACTTC. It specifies CASSPGTAVEQYF.

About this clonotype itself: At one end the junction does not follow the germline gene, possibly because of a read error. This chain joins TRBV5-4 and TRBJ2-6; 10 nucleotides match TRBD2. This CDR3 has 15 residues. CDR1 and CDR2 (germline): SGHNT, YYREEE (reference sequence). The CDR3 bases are TGTGCCGGCAGCGGGAGGGGTTCTGGGGCCAACGTCCTGGCTTTC. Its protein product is CAGSGRGSGANVLAF.

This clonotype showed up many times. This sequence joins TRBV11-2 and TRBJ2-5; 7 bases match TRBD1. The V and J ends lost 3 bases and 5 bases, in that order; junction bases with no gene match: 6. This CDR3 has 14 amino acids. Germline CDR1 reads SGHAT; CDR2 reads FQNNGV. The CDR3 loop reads CASSFLRGHETQYF. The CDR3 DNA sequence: TGTGCCAGCAGCTTTTTGAGGGGGCACGAGACCCAGTACTTC.

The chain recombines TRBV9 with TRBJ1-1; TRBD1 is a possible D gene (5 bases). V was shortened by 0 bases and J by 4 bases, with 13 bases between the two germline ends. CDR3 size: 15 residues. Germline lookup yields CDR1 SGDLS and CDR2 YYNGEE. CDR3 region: CASSVAGGVGTEAFF. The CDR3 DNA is TGTGCCAGCAGCGTAGCTGGGGGAGTGGGCACTGAAGCTTTCTTT. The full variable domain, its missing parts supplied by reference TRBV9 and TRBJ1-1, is DSGVTQTPKHLITATGQRVTLRCSPRSGDLSVYWYQQSLDQGLQFLIQYYNGEERAKGNILERFSAQQFPDLHSELNLSSLELGDSALYFCASSVAGGVGTEAFFGQGTRLTVV.

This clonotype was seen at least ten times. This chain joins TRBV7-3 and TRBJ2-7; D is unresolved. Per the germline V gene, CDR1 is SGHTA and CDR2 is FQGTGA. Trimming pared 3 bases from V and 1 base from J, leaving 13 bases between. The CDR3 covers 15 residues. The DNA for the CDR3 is TGTGCCAGCAGCTTGTTGTGGAAAGGATCCTACGAGCAGTACTTC. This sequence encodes CASSLLWKGSYEQYF.

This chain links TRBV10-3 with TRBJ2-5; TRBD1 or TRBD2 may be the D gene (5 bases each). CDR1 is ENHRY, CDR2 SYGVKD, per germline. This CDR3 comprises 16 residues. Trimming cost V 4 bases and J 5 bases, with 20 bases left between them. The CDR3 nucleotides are TGTGCCATCAGTGCCAGATTCGACGGGGCGGACGAGACCCAGTACTTC. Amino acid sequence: CAISARFDGADETQYF.

The CDR3 reads CATSSGAGRTEAFF. CDR3 coding DNA: TGTGCCACCAGCAGTGGAGCGGGAAGGACTGAAGCTTTCTTT. The chain employs TRBV15 and TRBJ1-1; D unresolved. The CDR3 length is 14 residues. V was clipped by 3 bases and J by 5 bases, with 13 bases between them. Germline V gene data show CDR1 as LNHNV and CDR2 as YYDKDF (reference sequence).

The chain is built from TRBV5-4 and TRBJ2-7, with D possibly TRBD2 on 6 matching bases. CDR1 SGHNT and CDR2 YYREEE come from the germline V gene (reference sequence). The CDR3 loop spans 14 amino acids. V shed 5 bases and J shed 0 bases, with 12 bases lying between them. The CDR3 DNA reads TGTGCCAGCAGGGAGGGCGGAGGCTCCTACGAGCAGTACTTC. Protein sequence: CASREGGGSYEQYF.

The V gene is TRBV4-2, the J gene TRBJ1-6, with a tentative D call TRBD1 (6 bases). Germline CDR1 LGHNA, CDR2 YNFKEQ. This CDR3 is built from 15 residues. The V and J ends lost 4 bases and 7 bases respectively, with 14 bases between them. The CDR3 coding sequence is TGTGCCAGCAGCCCCACAGGACAGACGAATTCACCCCTCCACTTT. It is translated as CASSPTGQTNSPLHF.

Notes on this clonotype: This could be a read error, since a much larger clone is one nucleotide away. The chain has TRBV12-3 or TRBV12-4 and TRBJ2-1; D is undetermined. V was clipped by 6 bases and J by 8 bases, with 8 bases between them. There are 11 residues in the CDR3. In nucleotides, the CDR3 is TGTGCCAGCAGCACGTGGTATGAGCAGTTCTTC. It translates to CASSTWYEQFF.

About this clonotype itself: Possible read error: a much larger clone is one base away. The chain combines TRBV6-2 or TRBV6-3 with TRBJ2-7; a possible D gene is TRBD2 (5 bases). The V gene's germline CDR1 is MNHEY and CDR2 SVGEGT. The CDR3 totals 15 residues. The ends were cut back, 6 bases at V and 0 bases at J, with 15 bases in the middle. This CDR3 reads CASRMERMSSYEQYF. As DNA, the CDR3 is TGTGCCAGCAGGATGGAGCGGATGAGCTCCTACGAGCAGTACTTC.

CDR3: CASSQGLRDGYGYTF. The CDR3 nucleotides read TGCGCCAGCAGCCAAGGACTGCGGGACGGATATGGCTACACCTTC. The chain combines TRBV4-1 with TRBJ1-2; the D gene is possibly TRBD1 (5 bases). This CDR3 contains 15 residues. Deletions cut 1 base from V and 5 bases from J, with 14 bases between. CDR1 is MGHRA and CDR2 is YSYEKL in the germline V gene.

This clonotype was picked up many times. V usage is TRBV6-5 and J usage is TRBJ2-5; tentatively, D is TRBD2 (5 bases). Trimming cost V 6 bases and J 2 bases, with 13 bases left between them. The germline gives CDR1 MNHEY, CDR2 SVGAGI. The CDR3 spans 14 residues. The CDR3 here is CASSNTRIQETQYF. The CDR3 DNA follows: TGTGCCAGCAGCAACACTAGGATTCAAGAGACCCAGTACTTC.

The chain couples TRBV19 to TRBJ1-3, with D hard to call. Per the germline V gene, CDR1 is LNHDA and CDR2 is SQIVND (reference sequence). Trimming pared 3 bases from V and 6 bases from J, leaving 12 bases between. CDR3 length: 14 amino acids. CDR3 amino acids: CASSIPGRTNTIYF. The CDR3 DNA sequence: TGTGCCAGTAGTATCCCGGGAAGGACAAACACCATATATTTT.

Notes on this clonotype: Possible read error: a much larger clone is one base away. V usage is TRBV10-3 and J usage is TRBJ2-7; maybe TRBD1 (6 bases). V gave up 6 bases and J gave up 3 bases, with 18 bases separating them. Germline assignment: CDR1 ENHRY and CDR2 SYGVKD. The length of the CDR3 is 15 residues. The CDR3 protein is CAIRFRPGQFYEQYF. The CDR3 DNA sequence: TGTGCCATCAGATTTAGACCCGGACAGTTCTACGAGCAGTACTTC.

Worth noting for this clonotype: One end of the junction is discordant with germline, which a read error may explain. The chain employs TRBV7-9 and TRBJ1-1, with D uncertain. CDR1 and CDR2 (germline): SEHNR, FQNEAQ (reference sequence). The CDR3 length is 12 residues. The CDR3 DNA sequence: TGTGCCAGCAGCTTCGACCACACTGAAGCCTTCTTT. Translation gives CASSFDHTEAFF.

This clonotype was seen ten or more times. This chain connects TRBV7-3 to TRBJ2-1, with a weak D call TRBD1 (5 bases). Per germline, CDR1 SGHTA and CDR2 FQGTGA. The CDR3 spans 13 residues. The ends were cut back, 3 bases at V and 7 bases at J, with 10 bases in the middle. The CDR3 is CASSLLGLNEQFF. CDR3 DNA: TGTGCCAGCAGCTTGTTGGGGCTGAATGAGCAGTTCTTC.

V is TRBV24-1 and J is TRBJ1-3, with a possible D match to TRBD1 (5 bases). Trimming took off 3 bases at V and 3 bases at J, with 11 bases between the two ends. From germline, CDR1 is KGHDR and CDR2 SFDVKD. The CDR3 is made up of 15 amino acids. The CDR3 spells CATSDARDGGNTIYF. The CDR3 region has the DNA TGTGCCACCAGTGATGCCAGGGACGGTGGAAACACCATATATTTT.

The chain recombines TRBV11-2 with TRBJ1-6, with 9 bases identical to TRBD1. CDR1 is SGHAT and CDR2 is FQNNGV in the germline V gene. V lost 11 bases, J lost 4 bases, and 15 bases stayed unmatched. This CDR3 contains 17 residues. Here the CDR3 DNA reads TGTGCCCGCATCACCCAAACCGGGACAGGGTATAATTCACCCCTCCACTTT. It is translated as CARITQTGTGYNSPLHF.

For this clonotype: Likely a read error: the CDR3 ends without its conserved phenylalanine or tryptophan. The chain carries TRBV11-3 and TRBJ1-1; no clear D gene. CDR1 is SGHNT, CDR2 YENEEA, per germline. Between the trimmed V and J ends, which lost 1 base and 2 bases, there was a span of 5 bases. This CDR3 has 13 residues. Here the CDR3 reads CASSLGRNTEAFC. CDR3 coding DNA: TGTGCCAGCAGCTTAGGCAGAAACACTGAAGCTTTCTGT.

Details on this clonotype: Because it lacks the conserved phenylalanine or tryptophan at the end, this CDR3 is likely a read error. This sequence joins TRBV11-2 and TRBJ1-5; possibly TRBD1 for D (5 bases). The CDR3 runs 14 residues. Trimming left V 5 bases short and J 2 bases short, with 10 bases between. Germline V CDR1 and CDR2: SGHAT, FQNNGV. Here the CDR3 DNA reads TGTGCCAGCAGCCCCCTAGGGGGCAATCAGCCCCAGCATCTT. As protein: CASSPLGGNQPQHL.

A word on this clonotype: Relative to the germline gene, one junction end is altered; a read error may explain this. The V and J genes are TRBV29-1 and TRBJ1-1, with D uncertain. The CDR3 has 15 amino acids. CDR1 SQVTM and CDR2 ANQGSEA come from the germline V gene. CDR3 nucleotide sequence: TGCAGCGTATATTGGTACAGAGCCTTGAACGCTGAAGCTTGCTTT. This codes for CSVYWYRALNAEACF.

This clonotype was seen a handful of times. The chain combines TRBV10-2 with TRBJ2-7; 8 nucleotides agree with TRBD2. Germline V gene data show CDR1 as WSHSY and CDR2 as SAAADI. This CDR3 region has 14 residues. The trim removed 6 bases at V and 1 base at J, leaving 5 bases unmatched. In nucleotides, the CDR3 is TGCGCCAGCAGGCGGGGGGACAAATCCTACGAGCAGTACTTC. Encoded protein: CASRRGDKSYEQYF.

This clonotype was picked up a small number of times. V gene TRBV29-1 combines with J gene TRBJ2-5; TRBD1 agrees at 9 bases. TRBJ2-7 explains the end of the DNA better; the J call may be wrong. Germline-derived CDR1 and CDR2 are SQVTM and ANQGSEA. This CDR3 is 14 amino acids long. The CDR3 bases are TGCAGCGTTGCGGCAAGGGACAGGGTGTACGAGCAGTACTTC. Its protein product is CSVAARDRVYEQYF.

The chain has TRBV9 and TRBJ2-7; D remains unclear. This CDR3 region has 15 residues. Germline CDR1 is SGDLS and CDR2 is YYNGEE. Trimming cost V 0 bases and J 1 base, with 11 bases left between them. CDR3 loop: CASSVGYSPSYEQYF. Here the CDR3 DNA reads TGTGCCAGCAGCGTAGGGTACAGTCCTTCCTACGAGCAGTACTTC.

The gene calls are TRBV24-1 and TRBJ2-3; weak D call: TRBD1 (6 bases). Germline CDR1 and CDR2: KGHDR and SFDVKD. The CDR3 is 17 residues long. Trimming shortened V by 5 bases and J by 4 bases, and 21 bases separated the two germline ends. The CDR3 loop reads CATSGHPTGQSADTQYF. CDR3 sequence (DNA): TGTGCCACCAGTGGACATCCAACCGGACAGAGCGCAGATACGCAGTATTTT.

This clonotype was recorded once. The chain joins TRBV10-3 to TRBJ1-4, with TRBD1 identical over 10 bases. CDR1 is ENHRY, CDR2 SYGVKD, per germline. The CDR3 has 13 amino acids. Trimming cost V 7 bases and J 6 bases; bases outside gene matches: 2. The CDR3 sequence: CAIKGTGDEKLFF. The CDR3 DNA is TGTGCCATCAAAGGGACAGGGGATGAAAAACTGTTTTTT.

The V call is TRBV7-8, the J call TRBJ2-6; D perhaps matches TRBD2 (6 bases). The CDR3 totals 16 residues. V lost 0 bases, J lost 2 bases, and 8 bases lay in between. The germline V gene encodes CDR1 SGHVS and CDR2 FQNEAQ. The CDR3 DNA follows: TGTGCCAGCAGCTTAGCCGGGGGAGCTGGGGCCAACGTCCTGACTTTC. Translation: CASSLAGGAGANVLTF. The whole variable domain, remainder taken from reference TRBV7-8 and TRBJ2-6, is GAGVSQSPRYKVAKRGQDVALRCDPISGHVSLFWYQQALGQGPEFLTYFQNEAQLDKSGLPSDRFFAERPEGSVSTLKIQRTQQEDSAVYLCASSLAGGAGANVLTFGAGSRLTVL.